This TCR beta chain was recovered during a study of identical twins. Overall study findings and caveats: Conclusions were drawn cross-sectionally by statistical analysis, without following the same donors. Out-of-frame beta sequences exhibited a weaker degree of excess twin sharing. Recombination models fit unrelated individuals' TCR alpha sharing but underestimated twins'.

TCRdb re-analysed the 5' RACE reads in MiXCR, keeping a single row per CDR3 protein. The data hold around 370,000 distinct CDR3 sequences, with roughly 9% observed a single time. Healthy Caucasians provided all donations. This clonotype turned up a few times. What it binds is not known. This CDR3 region has 13 residues. V dropped 3 bases and J dropped 3; count of bases not matched to a gene: 0. Germline V CDR1 and CDR2: DFQATT, SNEGSKA (reference sequence). The sequenced sample was naive T cells sorted from blood. The sequence was collected from a woman in her forties or fifties in good health. V is TRBV20-1 and J is TRBJ2-7; 12 bases align to TRBD2. In DNA form, the CDR3 reads TGCAGTGCTAGGGGACTAGCGGGCTACGAGCAGTACTTC. This encodes CSARGLAGYEQYF.